This entry features one T cell receptor beta chain sequence. No antigen is known for it. This entry belongs to a study of PD-L1 blockade in urothelial cancer. Findings and limits, study-wide: Pretreatment peripheral blood TCR clonality that fell below the median predicted better survival among the patients studied.

Spiked synthetic TCR analogs estimated absolute template abundance per PCR. Generated by immunoSEQ multiplex PCR, the TCRdb table keeps only in-frame clones and is missing some. The sample consists of about 24,000 clones, approximately 88% of them appearing once. Trimming removed 5 bases from V and 6 bases from J, with 16 bases in between. This CDR3 is built from 15 residues. CDR1 and CDR2 from the germline V gene are SGHVS and FQNEAQ. Sequencing was performed on PBMCs, taken around atezolizumab (anti-PD-L1) treatment. The chain has TRBV7-8 and TRBJ2-2, with D possibly matching TRBD1 (5 bases). The receptor was isolated from a man over 45 with urothelial cancer. CDR3 nucleotide sequence: TGTGCCAGCAGCGGAACCCAGGGTTGGGCCGGGGAGCTGTTTTTT. Translation: CASSGTQGWAGELFF.